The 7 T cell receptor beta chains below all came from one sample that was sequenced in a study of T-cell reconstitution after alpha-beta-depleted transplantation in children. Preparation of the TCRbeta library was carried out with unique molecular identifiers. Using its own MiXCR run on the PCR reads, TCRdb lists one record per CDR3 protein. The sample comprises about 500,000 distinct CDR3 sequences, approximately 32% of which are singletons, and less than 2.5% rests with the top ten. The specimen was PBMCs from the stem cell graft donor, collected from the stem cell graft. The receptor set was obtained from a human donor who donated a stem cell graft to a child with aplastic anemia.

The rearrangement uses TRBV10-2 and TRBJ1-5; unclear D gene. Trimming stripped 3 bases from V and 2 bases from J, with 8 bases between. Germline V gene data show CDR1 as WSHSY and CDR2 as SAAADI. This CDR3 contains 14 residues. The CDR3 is CASSDTEGNQPQHF. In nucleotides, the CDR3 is TGCGCCAGCAGTGACACGGAAGGCAATCAGCCCCAGCATTTT.

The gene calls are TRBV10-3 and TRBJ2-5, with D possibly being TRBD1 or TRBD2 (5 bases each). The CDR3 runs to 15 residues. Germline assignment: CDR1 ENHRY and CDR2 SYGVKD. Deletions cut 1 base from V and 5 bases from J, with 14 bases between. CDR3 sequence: CAISEWGRTTETQYF. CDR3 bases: TGTGCCATCAGTGAGTGGGGACGCACAACGGAGACCCAGTACTTC.

The CDR3, as DNA: TGCAGTGCTAGAGAGGCCAGGGGAGACACTGAAGCTTTCTTT. It translates to CSAREARGDTEAFF. This chain links TRBV20-1 with TRBJ1-1, with D maybe TRBD1 (6 bases). CDR1 is DFQATT and CDR2 is SNEGSKA in the germline V gene (reference sequence). V was cut by 0 bases and J by 3 bases, with 11 bases left in between. The CDR3 totals 14 residues.

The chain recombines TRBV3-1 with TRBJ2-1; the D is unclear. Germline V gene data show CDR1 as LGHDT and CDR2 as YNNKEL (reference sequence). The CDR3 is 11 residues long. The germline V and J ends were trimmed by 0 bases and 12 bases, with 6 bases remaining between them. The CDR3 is CASSQDKRQFF. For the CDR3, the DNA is TGTGCCAGCAGCCAAGATAAGCGGCAGTTCTTC.

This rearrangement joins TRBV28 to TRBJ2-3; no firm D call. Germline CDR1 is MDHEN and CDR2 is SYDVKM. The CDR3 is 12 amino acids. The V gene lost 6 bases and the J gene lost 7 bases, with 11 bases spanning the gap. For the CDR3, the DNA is TGTGCCAGCAGCCTCGCTAAGAATACGCAGTATTTT. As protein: CASSLAKNTQYF.

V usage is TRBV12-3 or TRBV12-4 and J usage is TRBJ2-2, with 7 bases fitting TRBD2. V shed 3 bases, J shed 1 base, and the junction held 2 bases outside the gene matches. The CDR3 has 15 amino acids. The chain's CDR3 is CASSFSGGNTGELFF. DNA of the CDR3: TGTGCCAGCAGTTTTTCGGGGGGGAACACCGGGGAGCTGTTTTTT.

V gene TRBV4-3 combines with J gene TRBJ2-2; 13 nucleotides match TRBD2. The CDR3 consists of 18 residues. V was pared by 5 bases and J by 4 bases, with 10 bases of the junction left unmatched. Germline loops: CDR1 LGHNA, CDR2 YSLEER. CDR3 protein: CASSWGWTSGRGTGELFF. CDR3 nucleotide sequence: TGCGCCAGCAGCTGGGGCTGGACTAGCGGGAGAGGCACCGGGGAGCTGTTTTTT.